This TCR beta chain derives from a study of T cell responses to AZD1222 COVID-19 vaccine. Study-level points and caveats: Scientists sampled the repertoires only once the peak T cell response had passed.

Timing groups of about 4 and about 12 weeks for second doses were pooled. V lost 6 bases, J lost 2 bases, and 10 bases lay in between. CDR1 is SNHLY and CDR2 is FYNNEI in the germline V gene. The CDR3 spans 13 residues. In this sample, this clone turned up a few times. Its antigen is unidentified. Repertoires were generated with immunoSEQ multiplex PCR, while TCRdb's copy carries only in-frame clones and drops some. The sample contains 100,000 or so clones, about 90% of which appear only once. This chain joins TRBV2 and TRBJ1-2; tentatively, D is TRBD1 (6 bases). The origin of this receptor is an adult who received the AZD1222 COVID-19 vaccine. Sequenced here: peripheral blood, sampled 28 days after the second AZD1222 dose. Written as DNA, the CDR3 is TGTGCCAGCAGCCTGGACAGCAACTATGGCTACACCTTC. Its translation: CASSLDSNYGYTF.